Listed below are T cell receptor beta chains from one sample, sequenced in a study of T cells after posttransplantation cyclophosphamide. Generated by immunoSEQ multiplex PCR, the TCRdb table keeps only in-frame clones and is missing some. The sample lists more than 20,000 clones; 86% were seen once. The sample taken for sequencing was PBMCs. The receptors derive from an older woman with a blood cancer, CMV-positive, and with a related stem cell donor. The CDR3 runs from the conserved cysteine through the conserved F or W. The order of the fields is D gene, V gene, J gene, clone size, CDR3 DNA, CDR3 protein. The D gene is left open where the match is weak. Clone size is given for some rows only: seen once, a few or many times, or a class if the clone is expanded.

>.|TRBV6-6|TRBJ2-7|.
TGTGCCAGCAGGGAGGGTGCAGGGCCAGCCGAGCAGTACTTC
CASREGAGPAEQYF
>TRBD1|TRBV30|TRBJ2-3|.
TGTGCCTGGAGTGTCACAGGGGGCCTCACAGATACGCAGTATTTT
CAWSVTGGLTDTQYF
>.|TRBV7-9|TRBJ2-5|.
TGTGCCAGCAGCTTAGTTTTCCCGGAGACCCAGTACTTC
CASSLVFPETQYF
>TRBD2|TRBV7-3|TRBJ2-1|.
TGTGCCAGCAGCCCGACTAGCGGGACAAATGAGCAGTTCTTC
CASSPTSGTNEQFF
>.|TRBV5-1|TRBJ2-2|once
TGCGCCAGCAGCTTGGGGCAGATTACCGGGGAGCTGTTTTTT
CASSLGQITGELFF
>TRBD2|TRBV7-9|TRBJ2-5|once
TGTGCCAGCAGTGCCGGGACTAGCGTCGGTGAGACCCAGTACTTC
CASSAGTSVGETQYF
>TRBD1|TRBV5-1|TRBJ1-5|.
TGCGCCAGCAGTCTAGACAGGGTGGATCAGCCCCAGCATTTT
CASSLDRVDQPQHF
>.|TRBV2|TRBJ2-4|few
TGTGCCAGCAGTGCGGCAGGGGAAAACATTCAGTACTTC
CASSAAGENIQYF
>TRBD2|TRBV5-1|TRBJ2-3|.
TGCGCCAGCAGCTTACCGGGACTAAGAGATACGCAGTATTTT
CASSLPGLRDTQYF
>TRBD1|TRBV5-1|TRBJ1-1|.
TGCGCCAGCAGCGCCCGGGACAGGGGAAAAGCTTTCTTT
CASSARDRGKAFF
>.|TRBV7-2|TRBJ2-7|.
TGTGCCAGCAGCTTGAGCTGGGGCGAGCAGTACTTC
CASSLSWGEQYF
>.|TRBV6-5|TRBJ2-1|.
TGTGCCAGCAGTTATCGAGGCAGCGACTCATACAATGAGCAGTTCTTC
CASSYRGSDSYNEQFF
>.|TRBV4-1|TRBJ2-7|.
TGCGCCAGCAGCCAAGAAATAAACTACCCCTACGAGCAGTACTTC
CASSQEINYPYEQYF
>TRBD2|TRBV28|TRBJ2-3|.
TGTGCCAGCAGTTTAACTAGCGGCACAGATACGCAGTATTTT
CASSLTSGTDTQYF
>.|TRBV10-3|TRBJ2-5|.
TGTGCCATCAGTGACGGGGGAGGGGGAGAGACCCAGTACTTC
CAISDGGGGETQYF
>.|TRBV5-1|TRBJ1-2|.
TGCGCCAGCAGCTTGGGACACCTCTTCGATGGCTACACCTTC
CASSLGHLFDGYTF
>.|TRBV19|TRBJ2-7|.
TGTGCCAGTAGGGATAGTCCCCCCCCCGGGACTTCCACCTACGAGCAGTACTTC
CASRDSPPPGTSTYEQYF
>TRBD2|TRBV9|TRBJ2-1|.
TGTGCCAGCAGCGTAGGTATTAGCGGGAGGGATGAGCAGTTCTTC
CASSVGISGRDEQFF
>TRBD2|TRBV25-1|TRBJ2-7|.
TGTGCCAGCAGTGAATTGGGAGGCGGGAGGAATTACGAGCAGTACTTC
CASSELGGGRNYEQYF
>TRBD1|TRBV18|TRBJ2-7|.
TGTGCCAGCTCACAGACCAGGGGGCGCGCGTACGAGCAGTACTTC
CASSQTRGRAYEQYF
>TRBD1|TRBV5-6|TRBJ1-2|.
TGTGCCAGCAGCGACCGGGACAGAGGCTACACCTTC
CASSDRDRGYTF
>.|TRBV5-1|TRBJ2-7|.
TGCGCCAGCAGCGTGCTGGGACTTCCCCAGGGCGAGCAGTACTTC
CASSVLGLPQGEQYF
>.|TRBV28|TRBJ1-1|.
TGTGCCAGCAGTCATACAGGGTATTGGGGGAACACTGAAGCTTTCTTT
CASSHTGYWGNTEAFF
>TRBD1|TRBV7-9|TRBJ1-5|.
TGTGCCAGCAGCTTAGGGACGGCAACAGGGGGCAATCAGCCCCAGCATTTT
CASSLGTATGGNQPQHF
>.|TRBV28|TRBJ1-5|.
TGTGCCAGCAGCACTACGGAGCAGCCCCAGCATTTT
CASSTTEQPQHF
>.|TRBV30|TRBJ2-1|.
TGTGCCTGGAGCTTTCTTTCGGGAGATGAGCAGTTCTTC
CAWSFLSGDEQFF
>.|TRBV18|TRBJ1-1|once
TGTGCCAGCTCACAAGACAGATCCACTGAAGCTTTCTTT
CASSQDRSTEAFF
>.|TRBV30|TRBJ2-5|.
TGTGCCTGGAAGGGGCGGGGAGGCCAAGAGACCCAGTACTTC
CAWKGRGGQETQYF
>.|TRBV2|TRBJ2-7|once
TGTGCCAGCAGTCGGAGTAGCTACGAGCAGTACTTC
CASSRSSYEQYF
>.|TRBV10-2|TRBJ2-5|.
TGCGCCAGCACGGGTAGAGGTTCGGGACAAGAGACCCAGTACTTC
CASTGRGSGQETQYF
>.|TRBV6-6|TRBJ1-2|.
TGTGCCAGCAGCCTAGCAGGGGACTATGGCTACACCTTC
CASSLAGDYGYTF
>.|TRBV6-5|TRBJ1-5|.
TGTGCCAGCAGTGAAGCGGTAGGCCAGCCCCAGCATTTT
CASSEAVGQPQHF
>TRBD2|TRBV10-1|TRBJ2-3|.
TGCGCCAGCAGTGGGGGACTAGCGGGAGCGAGGGTTACGCAGTATTTT
CASSGGLAGARVTQYF
>.|TRBV21-1|TRBJ1-5|.
TGTGCCAGCAGCAAAGATCAGTCTTACAATCAGCCCCAGCATTTT
CASSKDQSYNQPQHF
>TRBD2|TRBV7-2|TRBJ2-7|.
TGTGCCAGCACCCAACTAGCGGGAGCCTACGAGCAGTACTTC
CASTQLAGAYEQYF
>.|TRBV7-9|TRBJ1-1|.
TGTGCCAGCAGCTTAGCGGGACAGAACACTGAAGCTTTCTTT
CASSLAGQNTEAFF
>.|TRBV7-2|TRBJ2-2|.
TGTGCCAGCAGCTCCCCCCAAGGAGCCGGAACCGGGGAGCTGTTTTTT
CASSSPQGAGTGELFF
>.|TRBV5-4|TRBJ1-1|.
TGTGCCAGCAGCTTGGTGGGGGAGGTCTCTGAAGCTTTCTTT
CASSLVGEVSEAFF
>.|TRBV15|TRBJ1-2|.
TGTGCCACCAGCAGAGATCGAGGGGGTAGGCGGATTGACTATGGCTACACCTTC
CATSRDRGGRRIDYGYTF
>.|TRBV6-1|TRBJ1-2|.
TGTGCCAGCAGTTCCCCAGAGAAGGGAGATTGGGGCTACACCTTC
CASSSPEKGDWGYTF
>.|TRBV7-6|TRBJ1-2|.
TGTGCCAGCAGCTTACCCATCTCGGGCGACAGGATGGATACTAATGGCTACACCTTC
CASSLPISGDRMDTNGYTF
>.|TRBV5-4|TRBJ2-4|.
TGTGCCAGCAGCTTCGGGGGTGTAGCCAAAAACATTCAGTACTTC
CASSFGGVAKNIQYF
>.|TRBV18|TRBJ1-2|.
TGTGCCAGCCGTACTGGGGGGTTCTATGGCTACACCTTC
CASRTGGFYGYTF
>TRBD1|TRBV13|TRBJ2-7|.
TGTGCCAGCAGCTTGGGACAGGGTTGGAACGAGCAGTACTTC
CASSLGQGWNEQYF
>TRBD1|TRBV4-2|TRBJ1-2|.
TGTGCCAGCAGCCAGTCCGGGACAGGGGGTCATGGCTACACCTTC
CASSQSGTGGHGYTF
>TRBD2|TRBV7-9|TRBJ2-4|.
TGTGCCAGCAGCCCCACGGGACTAGCGGGAGCCAAAAACATTCAGTACTTC
CASSPTGLAGAKNIQYF
>.|TRBV9|TRBJ2-2|few
TGTGCCAGCAGCGTCGGGTTAACCGGGGAGCTGTTTTTT
CASSVGLTGELFF
>.|TRBV6-5|TRBJ2-3|once
TGTGCCACCACCGACTCTCCCGATACGCAGTATTTT
CATTDSPDTQYF
>.|TRBV6-1|TRBJ2-2|few
TGTGCCAGCATCCGGGACTTGAACACCGGGGAGCTGTTTTTT
CASIRDLNTGELFF
>.|TRBV12-5|TRBJ1-2|few
TGTGCTAGTGGTTTACCAGGGAGGAGCTACACCTTC
CASGLPGRSYTF
>.|TRBV9|TRBJ2-2|.
TGTGCCAGCAGCTCCTCGGCGGCAGGGAAGAGAACCGGGGAGCTGTTTTTT
CASSSSAAGKRTGELFF
>.|TRBV10-3|TRBJ2-7|.
TGTGCCATCCTTAAGGACAACTCCTACGAGCAGTACTTC
CAILKDNSYEQYF
>TRBD2|TRBV11-2|TRBJ2-1|.
TGTGCCAGCAGAGGGGACGCGGGAGGGCCGGGCAGCTACAATGAGCAGTTCTTC
CASRGDAGGPGSYNEQFF